This T cell receptor (beta chain) appears in the sequencing data of a study of blood T cell repertoires in COVID-19. Study background: Acute-phase and convalescent COVID-19 samples originated in the United States, Italy and Spain. From T cells, B-cell-depleted T cells, or PBMCs came the material, which was cDNA or gDNA.

Trimming removed 4 bases at V and 0 bases at J, with 7 bases between. The CDR3 extends over 14 amino acids. Germline V gene sequence: CDR1 MNHEY, CDR2 SVGAGI. Original data processing: Reference gene primer amplification in the assay estimated nucleated cell counts. Sequencing was performed with immunoSEQ multiplex PCR; in TCRdb, only in-frame clones are kept and a portion is missing. Clone size and V and J calls were adopted from that table, with D and trimming inferred from the DNA. The repertoire consists of about 110,000 clones, with approximately 87% occurring once and the leading ten covering around a sixth.

The rearrangement joins TRBV6-5 to TRBJ1-5; TRBD1 is a possible D gene (5 bases). Specimen: peripheral blood. The source of this sequence is an older woman with acute or convalescent COVID-19. CDR3 bases: TGTGCCAGCAGTTCCGACAGTAGCAATCAGCCCCAGCATTTT. This encodes CASSSDSSNQPQHF.